This passage covers 5 T cell receptor beta chains from one sample sequenced in a study of blood T cells in healthy people across ages. The authors ran a second PCR of roughly 6 to 12 cycles using a sample-barcoded 5' primer and a J-beta primer mix. TCRdb re-derived calls from the 5' RACE reads in MiXCR, one entry per CDR3 protein. The table records roughly 1.9 million distinct CDR3 sequences, 39% of them present only once. The sample taken for sequencing was blood. All receptors come from a human donor in good health.

The rearrangement joins TRBV20-1 to TRBJ2-1, with 10 bases matching TRBD2. The V and J ends lost 1 base and 9 bases, in that order; junction bases with no gene match: 18. Germline V lookup: CDR1 DFQATT, CDR2 SNEGSKA (reference sequence). The length of the CDR3 is 18 residues. The CDR3 loop is CSARVFGVTLAGESEQFF. The CDR3, as DNA: TGCAGTGCTAGAGTCTTCGGCGTGACTCTAGCGGGGGAGAGTGAGCAGTTCTTC.

In this sample, this clonotype turned up a few times. The rearrangement joins TRBV7-9 to TRBJ1-1, with 10 bases fitting TRBD1. This CDR3 has 17 residues. The V segment lost 4 bases and the J segment 3 bases; nucleotides outside the gene matches: 11. CDR1 is SEHNR, CDR2 FQNEAQ, per germline (reference sequence). The CDR3: CASSSRQGARIDTEAFF. The DNA for the CDR3 is TGTGCCAGCAGCTCCAGACAGGGGGCGAGGATCGACACTGAAGCTTTCTTT.

The gene calls are TRBV7-8 and TRBJ1-2, with 12 positions matching TRBD1. CDR3 length: 15 residues. The V gene's germline CDR1 is SGHVS and CDR2 FQNEAQ. V dropped 1 base and J dropped 12; count of bases not matched to a gene: 9. CDR3 loop: CASSLEGQGAGGHTF. Written as DNA, the CDR3 is TGTGCCAGCAGCTTAGAGGGACAGGGGGCTGGAGGCCACACCTTC.

This chain uses TRBV5-1 with TRBJ2-4; D perhaps matches TRBD1 (6 bases). The CDR3 spans 14 residues. Germline loops: CDR1 SGHRS, CDR2 YFSETQ. The V and J ends lost 2 bases and 13 bases respectively, with 19 bases between them. Written as DNA, the CDR3 is TGCGCCAGCAGCTTAACGGGACAAAACTACGGGCAGTACTTC. Translated: CASSLTGQNYGQYF. The entire variable domain, with the rest obtained from reference TRBV5-1 and TRBJ2-4, is as follows: KAGVTQTPRYLIKTRGQQVTLSCSPISGHRSVSWYQQTPGQGLQFLFEYFSETQRNKGNFPGRFSGRQFSNSRSEMNVSTLELGDSALYLCASSLTGQNYGQYFGAGTRLSVL.

The chain combines TRBV6-2 or TRBV6-3 with TRBJ1-5; 9 nucleotides line up with TRBD1. Germline V gene data show CDR1 as MNHEY and CDR2 as SVGEGT. The CDR3 loop spans 15 amino acids. V lost 2 bases, J lost 7 bases, and 6 bases stayed unmatched. CDR3 sequence reads: CASSYLGQGRQPQHF. The CDR3, as DNA: TGTGCCAGCAGTTACCTTGGACAGGGGCGGCAGCCCCAGCATTTT.